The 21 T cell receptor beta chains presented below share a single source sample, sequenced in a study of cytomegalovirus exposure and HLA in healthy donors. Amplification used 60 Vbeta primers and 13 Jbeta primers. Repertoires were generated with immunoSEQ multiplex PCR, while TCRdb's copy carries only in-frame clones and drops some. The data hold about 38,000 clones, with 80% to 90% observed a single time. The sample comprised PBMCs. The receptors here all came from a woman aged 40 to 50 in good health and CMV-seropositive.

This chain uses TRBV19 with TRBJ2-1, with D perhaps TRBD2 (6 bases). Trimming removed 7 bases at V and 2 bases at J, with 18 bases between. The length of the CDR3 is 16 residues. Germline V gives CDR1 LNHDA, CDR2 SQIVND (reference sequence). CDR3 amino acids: CASTISGDPAYNEQFF. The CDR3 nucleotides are TGTGCCAGTACCATTTCGGGGGACCCTGCCTACAATGAGCAGTTCTTC.

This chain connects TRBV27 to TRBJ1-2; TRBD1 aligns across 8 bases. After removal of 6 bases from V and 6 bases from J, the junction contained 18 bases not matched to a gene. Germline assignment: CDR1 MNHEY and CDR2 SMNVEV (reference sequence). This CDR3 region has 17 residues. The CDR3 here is CASSRGWRNRGMHGYTF. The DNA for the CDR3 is TGTGCCAGCAGCAGGGGTTGGAGGAACAGGGGGATGCATGGCTACACCTTC.

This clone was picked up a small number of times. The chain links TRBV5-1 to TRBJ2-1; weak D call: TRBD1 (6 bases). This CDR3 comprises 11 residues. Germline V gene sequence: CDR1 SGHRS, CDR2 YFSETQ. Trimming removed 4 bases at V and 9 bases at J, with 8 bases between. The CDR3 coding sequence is TGCGCCAGCAGCGAGACAGGTGAGCAGTTCTTC. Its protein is CASSETGEQFF.

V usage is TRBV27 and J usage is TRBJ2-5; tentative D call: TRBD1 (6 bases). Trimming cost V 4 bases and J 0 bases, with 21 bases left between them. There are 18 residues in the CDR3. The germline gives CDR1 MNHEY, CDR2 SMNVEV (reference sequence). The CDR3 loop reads CASSSRQEPFLYQETQYF. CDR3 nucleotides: TGTGCCAGCAGTTCCCGACAGGAGCCCTTTTTGTACCAAGAGACCCAGTACTTC.

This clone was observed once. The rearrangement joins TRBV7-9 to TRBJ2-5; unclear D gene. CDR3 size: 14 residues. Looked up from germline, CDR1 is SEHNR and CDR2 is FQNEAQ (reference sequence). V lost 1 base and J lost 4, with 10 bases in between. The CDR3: CASSLGLSPETQYF. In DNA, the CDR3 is TGTGCCAGCAGCTTAGGTCTTTCCCCAGAGACCCAGTACTTC.

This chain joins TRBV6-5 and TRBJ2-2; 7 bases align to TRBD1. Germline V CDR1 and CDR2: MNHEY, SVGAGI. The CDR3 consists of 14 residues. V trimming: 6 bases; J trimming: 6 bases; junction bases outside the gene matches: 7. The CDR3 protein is CASSRDRVSGELFF. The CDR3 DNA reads TGTGCCAGCAGCCGAGACAGGGTATCCGGGGAGCTGTTTTTT.

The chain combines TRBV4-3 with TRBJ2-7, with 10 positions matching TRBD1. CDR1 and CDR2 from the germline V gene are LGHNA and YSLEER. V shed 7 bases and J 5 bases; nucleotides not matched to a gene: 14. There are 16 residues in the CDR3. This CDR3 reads CASTPSWGQGPDEQYF. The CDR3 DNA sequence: TGCGCCAGCACCCCAAGTTGGGGACAGGGGCCTGACGAGCAGTACTTC.

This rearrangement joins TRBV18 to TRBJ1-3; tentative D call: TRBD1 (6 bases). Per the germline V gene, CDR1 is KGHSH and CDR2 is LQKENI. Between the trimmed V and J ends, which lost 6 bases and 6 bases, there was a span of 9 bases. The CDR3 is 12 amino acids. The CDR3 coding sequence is TGTGCCAGCTCGCGGACAGAAAACACCATATATTTT. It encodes CASSRTENTIYF. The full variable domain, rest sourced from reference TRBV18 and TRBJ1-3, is NAGVMQNPRHLVRRRGQEARLRCSPMKGHSHVYWYRQLPEEGLKFMVYLQKENIIDESGMPKERFSAEFPKEGPSILRIQQVVRGDSAAYFCASSRTENTIYFGEGSWLTVV.

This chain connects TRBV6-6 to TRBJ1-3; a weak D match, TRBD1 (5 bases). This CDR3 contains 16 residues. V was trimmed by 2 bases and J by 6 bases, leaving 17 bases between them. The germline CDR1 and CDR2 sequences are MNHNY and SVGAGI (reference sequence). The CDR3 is CASSYTGTGTLNTIYF. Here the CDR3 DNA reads TGTGCCAGCAGTTACACTGGTACAGGTACCTTAAACACCATATATTTT.

The CDR3 region is CASSPDSSPNYGYTF. The CDR3 nucleotides are TGTGCCAGCTCACCCGACAGTTCCCCAAACTATGGCTACACCTTC. This chain uses TRBV18 with TRBJ1-2; TRBD1 is a possible D gene (5 bases). Germline V gives CDR1 KGHSH, CDR2 LQKENI. This CDR3 comprises 15 residues. V was cut by 3 bases and J by 2 bases, with 13 bases left in between.

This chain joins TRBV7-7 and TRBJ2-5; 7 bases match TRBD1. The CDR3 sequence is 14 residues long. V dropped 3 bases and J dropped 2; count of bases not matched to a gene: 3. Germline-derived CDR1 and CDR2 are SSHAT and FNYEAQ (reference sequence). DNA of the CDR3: TGTGCCAGCAGCTTTGGACAGGTTCAAGAGACCCAGTACTTC. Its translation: CASSFGQVQETQYF.

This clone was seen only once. CDR3 region: CASSLTGDTYEQYF. The CDR3 DNA reads TGTGCCAGCAGCCTTACAGGGGACACCTACGAGCAGTACTTC. This rearrangement joins TRBV7-9 to TRBJ2-7; 7 nucleotides match TRBD1. CDR1 and CDR2 from the germline V gene are SEHNR and FQNEAQ (reference sequence). With 5 bases clipped from V and 2 bases from J, the junction kept 6 bases outside the gene matches. There are 14 residues in the CDR3.

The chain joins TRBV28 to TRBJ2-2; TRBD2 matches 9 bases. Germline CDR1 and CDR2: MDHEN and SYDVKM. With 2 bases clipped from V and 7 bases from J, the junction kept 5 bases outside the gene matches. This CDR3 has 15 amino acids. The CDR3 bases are TGTGCCAGCAGTTTAGCGGGGGGGCAGAGCGGGGAGCTGTTTTTT. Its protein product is CASSLAGGQSGELFF.

The CDR3 is CASRGVGETQYF. DNA for the CDR3: TGTGCCAGCAGAGGGGTTGGGGAGACCCAGTACTTC. The J gene is TRBJ2-5, the V gene TRBV25-1, with D maybe TRBD1 (5 bases). The germline V and J ends were trimmed by 6 bases and 5 bases, with 10 bases remaining between them. Germline lookup yields CDR1 MGHDK and CDR2 SYGVNS. The CDR3 runs 12 residues.

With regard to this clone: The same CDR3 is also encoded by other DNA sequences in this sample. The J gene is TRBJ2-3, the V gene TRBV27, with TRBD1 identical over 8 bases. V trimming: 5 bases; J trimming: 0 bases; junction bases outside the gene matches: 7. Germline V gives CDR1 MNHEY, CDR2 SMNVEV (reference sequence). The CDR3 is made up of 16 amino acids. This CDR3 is CASSPRQGPSTDTQYF. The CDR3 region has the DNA TGTGCCAGCAGTCCACGACAGGGGCCTAGCACAGATACGCAGTATTTT.

CDR3 region: CSVYGLAANTGELFF. CDR3 sequence (DNA): TGCAGCGTCTACGGGCTAGCGGCGAACACCGGGGAGCTGTTTTTT. The chain combines TRBV29-1 with TRBJ2-2; 7 bases are shared with TRBD2. The V gene end was trimmed by 6 bases and the J gene end by 0 bases; junction bases not matched to a gene: 7. The CDR3 runs 15 residues. CDR1 and CDR2 (germline): SQVTM, ANQGSEA.

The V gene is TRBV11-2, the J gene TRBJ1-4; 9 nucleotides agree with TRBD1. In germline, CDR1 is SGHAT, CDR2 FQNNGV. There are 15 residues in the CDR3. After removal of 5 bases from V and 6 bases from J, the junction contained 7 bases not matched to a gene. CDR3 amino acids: CASSEQGARDEKLFF. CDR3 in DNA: TGTGCCAGCAGCGAACAGGGGGCGCGAGATGAAAAACTGTTTTTT.

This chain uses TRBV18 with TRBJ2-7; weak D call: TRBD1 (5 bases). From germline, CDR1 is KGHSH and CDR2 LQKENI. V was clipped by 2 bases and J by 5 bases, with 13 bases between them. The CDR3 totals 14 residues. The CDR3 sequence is CASSPKAGPNEQYF. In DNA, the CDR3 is TGTGCCAGCTCACCAAAGGCAGGGCCAAACGAGCAGTACTTC.

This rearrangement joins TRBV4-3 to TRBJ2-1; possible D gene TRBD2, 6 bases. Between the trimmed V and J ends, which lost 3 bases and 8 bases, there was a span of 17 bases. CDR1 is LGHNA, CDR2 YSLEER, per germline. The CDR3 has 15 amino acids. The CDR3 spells CASSQGSGPTDEQFF. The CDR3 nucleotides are TGCGCCAGCAGCCAGGGGAGCGGGCCTACGGATGAGCAGTTCTTC.

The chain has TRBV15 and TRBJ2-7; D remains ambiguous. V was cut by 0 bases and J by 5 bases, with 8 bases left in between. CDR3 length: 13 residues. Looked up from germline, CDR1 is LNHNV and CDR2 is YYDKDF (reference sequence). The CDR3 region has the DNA TGTGCCACCAGCAGAGATGCCGGAGACGAGCAGTACTTC. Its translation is CATSRDAGDEQYF.

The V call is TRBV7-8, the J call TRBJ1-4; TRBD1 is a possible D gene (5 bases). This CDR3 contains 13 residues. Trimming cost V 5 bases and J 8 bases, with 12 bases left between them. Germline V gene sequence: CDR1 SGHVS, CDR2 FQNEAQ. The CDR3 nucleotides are TGTGCCAGCAGCCAGCAGGGTGGCGAAAAACTGTTTTTT. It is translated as CASSQQGGEKLFF.